This T cell receptor beta chain was profiled in a study of T cell changes during pregnancy in multiple sclerosis. Profiling relied on immunoSEQ multiplex PCR, and the TCRdb table lists in-frame clones only, not all of them. The sample yields under 85,000 clones, 91% seen once. In germline, CDR1 is MNHEY, CDR2 SMNVEV (reference sequence). The CDR3 totals 15 residues. Trimming left V 8 bases short and J 0 bases short, with 14 bases between. This material consisted of peripheral blood, taken in the third trimester of pregnancy. V gene TRBV27 combines with J gene TRBJ1-5, with no clear D. The TCR originated in a female donor in good health, enrolled as a control in a pregnancy study. The CDR3 DNA reads as TGTGCCAGCGGAACAAACAGTTATAGCAATCAGCCCCAGCATTTT. Translated: CASGTNSYSNQPQHF.